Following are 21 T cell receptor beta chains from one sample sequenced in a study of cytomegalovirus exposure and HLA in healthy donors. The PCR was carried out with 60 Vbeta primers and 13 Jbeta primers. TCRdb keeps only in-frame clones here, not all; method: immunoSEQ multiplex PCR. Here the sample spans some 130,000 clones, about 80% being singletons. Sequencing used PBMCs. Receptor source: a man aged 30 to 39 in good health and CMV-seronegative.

CDR3 sequence reads: CASSPGTVNTEAFF. The CDR3 nucleotides are TGTGCCAGCAGCCCAGGGACAGTGAACACTGAAGCTTTCTTT. The chain couples TRBV7-9 to TRBJ1-1, with 7 bases identical to TRBD1. Looked up from germline, CDR1 is SEHNR and CDR2 is FQNEAQ (reference sequence). V dropped 5 bases and J dropped 0; count of bases not matched to a gene: 3. The CDR3 has 14 residues.

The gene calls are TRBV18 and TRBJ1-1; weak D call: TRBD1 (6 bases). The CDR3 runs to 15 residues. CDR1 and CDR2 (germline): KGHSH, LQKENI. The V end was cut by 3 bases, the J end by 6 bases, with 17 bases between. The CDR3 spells CASSPRTLKGAEAFF. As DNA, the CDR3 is TGTGCCAGCTCACCGCGCACTCTTAAGGGGGCTGAAGCTTTCTTT.

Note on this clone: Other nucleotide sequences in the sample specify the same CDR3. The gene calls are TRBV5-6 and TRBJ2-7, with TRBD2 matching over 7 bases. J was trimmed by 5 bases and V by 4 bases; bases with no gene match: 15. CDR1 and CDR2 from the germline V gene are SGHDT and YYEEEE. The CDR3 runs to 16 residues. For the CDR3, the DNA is TGTGCCAGCAGCCTGGCAGTCAGACGGGCGGGGGACGAGCAGTACTTC. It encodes CASSLAVRRAGDEQYF.

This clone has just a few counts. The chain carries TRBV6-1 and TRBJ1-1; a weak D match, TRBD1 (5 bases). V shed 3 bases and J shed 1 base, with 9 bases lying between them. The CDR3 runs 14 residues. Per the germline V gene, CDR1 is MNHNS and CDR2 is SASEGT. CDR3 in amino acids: CASSEWGGNTEAFF. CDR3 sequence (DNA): TGTGCCAGCAGTGAGTGGGGGGGGAACACTGAAGCTTTCTTT.

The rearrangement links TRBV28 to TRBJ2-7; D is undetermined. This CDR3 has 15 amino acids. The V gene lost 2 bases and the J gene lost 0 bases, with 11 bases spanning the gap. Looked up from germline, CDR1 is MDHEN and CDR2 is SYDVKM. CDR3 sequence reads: CASSLIPLFSYEQYF. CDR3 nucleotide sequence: TGTGCCAGCAGTTTAATCCCACTATTCTCCTACGAGCAGTACTTC.

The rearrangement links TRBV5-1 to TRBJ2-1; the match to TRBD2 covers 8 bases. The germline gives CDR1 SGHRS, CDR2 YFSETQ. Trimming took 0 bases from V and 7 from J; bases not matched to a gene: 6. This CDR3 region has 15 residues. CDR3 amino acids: CASSLEGTRGNEQFF. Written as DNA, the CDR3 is TGCGCCAGCAGCTTGGAGGGGACTAGAGGAAATGAGCAGTTCTTC.

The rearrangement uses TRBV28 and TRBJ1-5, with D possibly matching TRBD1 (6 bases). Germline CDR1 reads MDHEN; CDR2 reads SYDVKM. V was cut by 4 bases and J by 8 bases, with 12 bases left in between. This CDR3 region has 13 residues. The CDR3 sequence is CASSWVNREPQHF. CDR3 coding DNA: TGTGCCAGCAGTTGGGTGAACAGGGAGCCCCAGCATTTT.

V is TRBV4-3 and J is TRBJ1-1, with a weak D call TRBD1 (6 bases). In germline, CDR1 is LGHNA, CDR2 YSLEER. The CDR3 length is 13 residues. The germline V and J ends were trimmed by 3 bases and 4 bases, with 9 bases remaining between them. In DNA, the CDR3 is TGCGCCAGCAGCCACAGGGGCTTCACTGAAGCTTTCTTT. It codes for CASSHRGFTEAFF.

This CDR3 is CASSLSREGPQHF. As DNA, the CDR3 is TGTGCCAGCAGCTTAAGCAGGGAAGGGCCCCAGCATTTT. The chain recombines TRBV7-9 with TRBJ1-5; D might be TRBD1 (5 bases). The CDR3 sequence is 13 residues long. Germline CDR1 reads SEHNR; CDR2 reads FQNEAQ (reference sequence). V was shortened by 2 bases and J by 9 bases, with 11 bases between the two germline ends.

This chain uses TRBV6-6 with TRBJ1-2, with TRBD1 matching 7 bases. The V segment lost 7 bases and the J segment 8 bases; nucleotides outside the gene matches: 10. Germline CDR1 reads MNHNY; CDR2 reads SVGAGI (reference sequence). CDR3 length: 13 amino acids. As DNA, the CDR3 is TGTGCCAGCATTCCGGGACAGCCAGGAGGCTACACCTTC. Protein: CASIPGQPGGYTF.

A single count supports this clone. The CDR3 region has the DNA TGCGCCAGCTGCTCCGGCGGTAGCACAGATACGCAGTATTTT. Its translation: CASCSGGSTDTQYF. The genes are TRBV5-1 and TRBJ2-3; D is uncertain. Germline-derived CDR1 and CDR2 are SGHRS and YFSETQ. With 7 bases removed from V and 0 bases from J, the gap between germline ends came to 12 bases. The CDR3 runs to 14 residues. Based on the CDR3 plus reference TRBV5-1 and TRBJ2-3, the full variable domain is KAGVTQTPRYLIKTRGQQVTLSCSPISGHRSVSWYQQTPGQGLQFLFEYFSETQRNKGNFPGRFSGRQFSNSRSEMNVSTLELGDSALYLCASCSGGSTDTQYFGPGTRLTVL.

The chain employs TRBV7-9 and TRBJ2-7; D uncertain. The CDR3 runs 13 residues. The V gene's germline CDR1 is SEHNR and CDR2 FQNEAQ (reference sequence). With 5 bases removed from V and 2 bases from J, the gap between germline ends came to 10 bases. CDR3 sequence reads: CASSLVPTYEQYF. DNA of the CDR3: TGTGCCAGCAGCCTCGTCCCTACCTACGAGCAGTACTTC.

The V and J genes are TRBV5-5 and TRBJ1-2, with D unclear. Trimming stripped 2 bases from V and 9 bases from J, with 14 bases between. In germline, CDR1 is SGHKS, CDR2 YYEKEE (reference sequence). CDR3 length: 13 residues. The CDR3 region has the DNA TGTGCCAGCAGCTTCGTCGCGGAAGCCCGCTACACCTTC. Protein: CASSFVAEARYTF.

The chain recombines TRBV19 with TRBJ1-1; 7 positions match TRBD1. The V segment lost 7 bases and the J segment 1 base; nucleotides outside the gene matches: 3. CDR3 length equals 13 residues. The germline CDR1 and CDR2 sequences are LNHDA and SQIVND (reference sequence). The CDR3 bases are TGTGCCAGTAATACAGGGGAGAACACTGAAGCTTTCTTT. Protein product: CASNTGENTEAFF.

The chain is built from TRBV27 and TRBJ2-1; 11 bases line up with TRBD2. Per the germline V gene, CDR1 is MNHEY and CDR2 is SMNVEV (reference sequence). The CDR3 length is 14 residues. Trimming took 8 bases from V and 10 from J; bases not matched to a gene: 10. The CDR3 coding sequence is TGTGCCAGCGGCCGACTAGCGGGACACCGGGAGCAGTTCTTC. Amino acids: CASGRLAGHREQFF.

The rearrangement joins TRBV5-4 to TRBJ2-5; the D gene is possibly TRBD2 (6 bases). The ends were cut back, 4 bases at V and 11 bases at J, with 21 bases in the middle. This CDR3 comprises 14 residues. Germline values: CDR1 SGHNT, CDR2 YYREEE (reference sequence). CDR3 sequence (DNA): TGTGCCAGCAGCCCCCAGGTGGGTGACGGAGGGCAGTACTTC. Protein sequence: CASSPQVGDGGQYF.

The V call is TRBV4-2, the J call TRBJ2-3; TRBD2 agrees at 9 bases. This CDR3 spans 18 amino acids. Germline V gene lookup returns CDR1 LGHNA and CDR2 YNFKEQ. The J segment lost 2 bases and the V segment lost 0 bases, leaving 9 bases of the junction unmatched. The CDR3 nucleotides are TGTGCCAGCAGCCAAGATCTAGTGGCTAGCGGGAACACAGATACGCAGTATTTT. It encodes CASSQDLVASGNTDTQYF.

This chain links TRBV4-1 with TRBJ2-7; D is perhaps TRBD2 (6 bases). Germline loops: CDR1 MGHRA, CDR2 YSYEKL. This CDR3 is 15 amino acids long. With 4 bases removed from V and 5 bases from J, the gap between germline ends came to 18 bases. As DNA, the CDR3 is TGCGCCAGCAGCCTAAACCGGGGGTCTGGAAACGAGCAGTACTTC. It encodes CASSLNRGSGNEQYF.

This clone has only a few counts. The CDR3 coding sequence is TGTGCCAGCTGGGGGCCCGCAAGTGGAAACACCATATATTTT. Amino acid sequence: CASWGPASGNTIYF. The chain recombines TRBV6-5 with TRBJ1-3, with a possible D match to TRBD1 (6 bases). V gave up 8 bases and J gave up 3 bases, with 14 bases separating them. CDR1 and CDR2 (germline): MNHEY, SVGAGI. The CDR3 is 14 amino acids.

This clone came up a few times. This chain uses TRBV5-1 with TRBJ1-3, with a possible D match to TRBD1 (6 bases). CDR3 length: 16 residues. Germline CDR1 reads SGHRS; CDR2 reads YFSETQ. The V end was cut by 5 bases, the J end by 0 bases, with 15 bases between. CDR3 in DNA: TGCGCCAGCAGGATTGGTGGGGGCATCTCTGGAAACACCATATATTTT. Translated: CASRIGGGISGNTIYF.

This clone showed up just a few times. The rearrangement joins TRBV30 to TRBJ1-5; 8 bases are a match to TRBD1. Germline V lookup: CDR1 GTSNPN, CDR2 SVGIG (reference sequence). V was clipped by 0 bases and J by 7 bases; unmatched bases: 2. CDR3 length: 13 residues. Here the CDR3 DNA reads TGTGCCTGGAGTGTGGACAGGGTCCAGCCCCAGCATTTT. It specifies CAWSVDRVQPQHF.